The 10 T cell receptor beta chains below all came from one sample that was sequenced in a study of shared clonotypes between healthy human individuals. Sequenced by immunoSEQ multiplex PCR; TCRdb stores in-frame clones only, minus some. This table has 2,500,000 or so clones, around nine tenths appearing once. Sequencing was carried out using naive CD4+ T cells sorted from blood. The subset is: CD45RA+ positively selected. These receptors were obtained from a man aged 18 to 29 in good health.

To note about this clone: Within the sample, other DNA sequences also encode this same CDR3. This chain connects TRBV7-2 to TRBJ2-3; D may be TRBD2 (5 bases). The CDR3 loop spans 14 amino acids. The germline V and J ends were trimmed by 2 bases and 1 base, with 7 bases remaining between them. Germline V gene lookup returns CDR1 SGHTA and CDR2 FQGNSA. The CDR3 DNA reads TGTGCCAGCAGCTTAAGTAGCGGCACAGATACGCAGTATTTT. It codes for CASSLSSGTDTQYF.

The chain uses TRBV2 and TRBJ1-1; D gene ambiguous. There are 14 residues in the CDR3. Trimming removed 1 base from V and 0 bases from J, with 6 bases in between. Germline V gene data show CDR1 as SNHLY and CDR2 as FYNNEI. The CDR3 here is CASSEGVVNTEAFF. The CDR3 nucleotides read TGTGCCAGCAGTGAAGGGGTCGTGAACACTGAAGCTTTCTTT.

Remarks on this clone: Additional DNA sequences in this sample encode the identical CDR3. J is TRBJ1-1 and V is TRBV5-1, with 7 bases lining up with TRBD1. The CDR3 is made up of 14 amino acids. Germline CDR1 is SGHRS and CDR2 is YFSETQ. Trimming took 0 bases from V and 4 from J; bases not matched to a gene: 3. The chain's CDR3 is CASSLEQGITEAFF. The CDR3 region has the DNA TGCGCCAGCAGCTTGGAACAGGGGATCACTGAAGCTTTCTTT.

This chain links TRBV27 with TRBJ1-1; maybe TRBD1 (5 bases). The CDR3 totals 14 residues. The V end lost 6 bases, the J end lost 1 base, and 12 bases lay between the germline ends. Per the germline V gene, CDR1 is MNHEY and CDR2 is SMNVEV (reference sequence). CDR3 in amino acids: CASRRQDKNTEAFF. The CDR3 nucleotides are TGTGCCAGCAGGAGGCAGGACAAGAACACTGAAGCTTTCTTT.

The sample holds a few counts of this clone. The DNA for the CDR3 is TGTGCCAGTAGTAAGCAGGTGAATTCACCCCTCCACTTT. Residues: CASSKQVNSPLHF. The chain is built from TRBV19 and TRBJ1-6; D not certain. Between the trimmed V and J ends, which lost 4 bases and 7 bases, there was a span of 8 bases. The CDR3 has 13 amino acids. Germline V CDR1 and CDR2: LNHDA, SQIVND (reference sequence).

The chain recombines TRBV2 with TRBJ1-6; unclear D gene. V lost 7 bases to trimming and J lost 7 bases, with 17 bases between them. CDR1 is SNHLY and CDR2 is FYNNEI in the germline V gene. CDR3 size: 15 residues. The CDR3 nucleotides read TGTGCCAGCATGAGGCCGGGGTTGGGGAATTCACCCCTCCACTTT. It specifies CASMRPGLGNSPLHF.

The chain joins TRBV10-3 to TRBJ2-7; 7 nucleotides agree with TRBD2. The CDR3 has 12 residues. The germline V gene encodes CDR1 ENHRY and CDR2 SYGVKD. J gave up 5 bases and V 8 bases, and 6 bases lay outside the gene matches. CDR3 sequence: CAIWGGSHEQYF. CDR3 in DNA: TGTGCCATCTGGGGGGGGTCCCACGAGCAGTACTTC.

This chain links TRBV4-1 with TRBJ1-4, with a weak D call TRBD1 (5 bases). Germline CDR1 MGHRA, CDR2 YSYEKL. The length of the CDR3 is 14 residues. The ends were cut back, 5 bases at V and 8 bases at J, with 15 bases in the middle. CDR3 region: CASSTRGVDEKLFF. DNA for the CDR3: TGCGCCAGCAGCACTCGAGGGGTAGACGAAAAACTGTTTTTT.

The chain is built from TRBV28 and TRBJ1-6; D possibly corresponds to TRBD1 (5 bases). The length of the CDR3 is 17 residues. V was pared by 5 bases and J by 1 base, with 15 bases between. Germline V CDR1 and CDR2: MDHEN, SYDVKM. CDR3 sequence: CASSTPGSQSYNSPLHF. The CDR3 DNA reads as TGTGCCAGCAGTACCCCAGGGAGCCAATCCTATAATTCACCCCTCCACTTT.

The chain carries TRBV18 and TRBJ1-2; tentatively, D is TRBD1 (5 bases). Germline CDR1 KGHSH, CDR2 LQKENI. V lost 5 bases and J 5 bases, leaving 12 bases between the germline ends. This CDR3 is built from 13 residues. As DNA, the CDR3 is TGTGCCAGCTCAGGGAGCGACAGATATGGCTACACCTTC. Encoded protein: CASSGSDRYGYTF.